The 9 T cell receptor beta chains below all came from one sample that was sequenced in a study of control samples from healthy donors and cancer patients (dated by TCRdb to about 2020). The protocol used for the library was the immunoSEQ multiplex PCR assay. Entries here come from immuneACCESS through TCRdb and include only in-frame sequences with V and J called. Some clones fail to appear in such tables; in the studies checked, an unresolved V gene covers under half of the shortfall, and the cause of the remainder is unknown. The sample table lists 110,000 or so clones, 83% of them with a count of one. The ten top clones hold around 14% of the sample. The sequencing input was blood. These receptors all stem from a woman in her forties or fifties in good health.

Here the CDR3 reads CASSYGGSRRAFF. In nucleotides, the CDR3 is TGTGCCAGCAGTTACGGCGGAAGCCGAAGGGCTTTCTTT. The gene calls are TRBV6-5 and TRBJ1-1; D is uncertain. Deletions cut 2 bases from V and 11 bases from J, with 15 bases between. The germline gives CDR1 MNHEY, CDR2 SVGAGI. The CDR3 contains 13 residues.

The V gene is TRBV7-2, the J gene TRBJ1-2; D is unclear. V gave up 6 bases and J gave up 11 bases, with 16 bases separating them. Germline V gene lookup returns CDR1 SGHTA and CDR2 FQGNSA. This CDR3 comprises 12 residues. CDR3 sequence: CASSQRTTEYTF. The CDR3 nucleotides read TGTGCCAGCAGTCAAAGGACCACAGAATACACCTTC.

This clone occurred once. The chain joins TRBV6-5 to TRBJ1-3; D is undetermined. Germline CDR1 and CDR2: MNHEY and SVGAGI. Deletions cut 3 bases from V and 0 bases from J, with 6 bases between. The CDR3 consists of 14 residues. The CDR3 loop is CASSYLGSGNTIYF. The CDR3 DNA reads as TGTGCCAGCAGTTATCTGGGCTCTGGAAACACCATATATTTT.

This clone was detected ten times or more. This chain links TRBV29-1 with TRBJ1-1; maybe TRBD1 (5 bases). This CDR3 contains 13 residues. Germline values: CDR1 SQVTM, CDR2 ANQGSEA. The V end was cut by 6 bases, the J end by 1 base, with 12 bases between. CDR3 DNA sequence: TGCAGCGTCCAATCCGGGACGAACACTGAAGCTTTCTTT. As protein: CSVQSGTNTEAFF.

The chain combines TRBV5-4 with TRBJ2-2; 9 bases map to TRBD1. The CDR3 spans 15 residues. Trimming cost V 4 bases and J 3 bases; bases outside gene matches: 4. The V gene's germline CDR1 is SGHNT and CDR2 YYREEE (reference sequence). CDR3 sequence (DNA): TGTGCCAGCAGCACGGGACAGGGAGACACCGGGGAGCTGTTTTTT. Translating it yields CASSTGQGDTGELFF.

V gene TRBV7-2 combines with J gene TRBJ2-7, with D perhaps being TRBD1 or TRBD2 (5 bases each). CDR3 length equals 16 residues. CDR1 is SGHTA, CDR2 FQGNSA, per germline. V was clipped by 4 bases and J by 4 bases, with 20 bases between them. This CDR3 reads CASSYTGFEGKYEQYF. CDR3 DNA sequence: TGTGCCAGCAGCTATACGGGATTCGAGGGGAAATACGAGCAGTACTTC.

The chain recombines TRBV15 with TRBJ1-5; 7 bases agree with TRBD1. Germline CDR1 reads LNHNV; CDR2 reads YYDKDF (reference sequence). The CDR3 covers 17 residues. Unmatched junction bases numbered 5, after V lost 0 bases and J lost 0 bases. The CDR3 region is CATSRDHRTGSNQPQHF. CDR3 nucleotide sequence: TGTGCCACCAGCAGAGATCATAGGACAGGTAGCAATCAGCCCCAGCATTTT.

The rearrangement links TRBV23-1 to TRBJ1-5; 10 bases match TRBD1. TRBV23-1 is placed among ORFs of uncertain function. There are 17 residues in the CDR3. With 3 bases clipped from V and 2 bases from J, the junction kept 7 bases outside the gene matches. CDR3 region: CASSHLGQGGGNQPQHF. The CDR3 coding sequence is TGCGCCAGCAGTCATCTAGGACAGGGGGGTGGCAATCAGCCCCAGCATTTT.

The chain couples TRBV5-4 to TRBJ1-1; 7 nucleotides agree with TRBD1. CDR1 and CDR2 from the germline V gene are SGHNT and YYREEE (reference sequence). The CDR3 contains 15 residues. The junction had 7 bases not matched to a gene; V was cut back by 2 bases and J by 3 bases. The CDR3 sequence is CASSFARGQYTEAFF. For the CDR3, the DNA is TGTGCCAGCAGCTTTGCACGGGGACAGTACACTGAAGCTTTCTTT.